There are a few counts of the clone carrying this TCR beta chain. TCRdb analysed the 5' RACE reads with MiXCR anew, one entry per CDR3 protein. The sample holds 700,000 or so distinct CDR3 sequences, 21% seen once. This record belongs to a study of identical twins. These data also formed part of another study, on T cells expressing NK-cell markers. From that study: Most of the eight sequenced donors tested HCMV-seropositive; one tested seronegative. These clonotypes, the leaders elsewhere, also led the CD3+CD56-NKG2C+ fraction in several donors.

Sequencing was carried out using PBMCs. This TCR was sampled from a woman aged 18 to 35 in good health.

This CDR3 is CASSHADRGGTKNIQYF. The CDR3 DNA sequence: TGTGCCAGCAGTCATGCTGACAGGGGAGGAACCAAAAACATTCAGTACTTC. This chain uses TRBV12-3 or TRBV12-4 with TRBJ2-4; 8 bases are a match to TRBD1. The CDR3 spans 17 residues. After removal of 5 bases from V and 2 bases from J, the junction contained 11 bases not matched to a gene.